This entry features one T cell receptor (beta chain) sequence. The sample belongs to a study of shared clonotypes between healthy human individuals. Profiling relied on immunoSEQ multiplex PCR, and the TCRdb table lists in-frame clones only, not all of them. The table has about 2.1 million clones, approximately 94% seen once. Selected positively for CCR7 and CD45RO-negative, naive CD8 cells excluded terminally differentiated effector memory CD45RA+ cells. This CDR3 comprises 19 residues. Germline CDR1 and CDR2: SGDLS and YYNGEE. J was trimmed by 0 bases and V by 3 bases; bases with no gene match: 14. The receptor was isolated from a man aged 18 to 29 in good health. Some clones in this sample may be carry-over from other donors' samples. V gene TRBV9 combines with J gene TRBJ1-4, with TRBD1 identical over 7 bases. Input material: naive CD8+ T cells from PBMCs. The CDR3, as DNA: TGTGCCAGCAGCGCCCATCAGGGACAGAGACTTGCAACTAATGAAAAACTGTTTTTT. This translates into CASSAHQGQRLATNEKLFF. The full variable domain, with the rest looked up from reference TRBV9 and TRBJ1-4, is DSGVTQTPKHLITATGQRVTLRCSPRSGDLSVYWYQQSLDQGLQFLIQYYNGEERAKGNILERFSAQQFPDLHSELNLSSLELGDSALYFCASSAHQGQRLATNEKLFFGSGTQLSVL.